This TCR beta chain derives from a study of blood T cell repertoires in COVID-19. About the research overall: From T cells, B-cell-depleted T cells, or PBMCs came the material, which was cDNA or gDNA.

The V and J ends lost 4 bases and 9 bases, in that order; junction bases with no gene match: 9. This CDR3 region has 15 residues. CDR1 and CDR2 (germline): SGHTS, YDEGEE. TCRdb keeps only in-frame clones here, not all; method: immunoSEQ multiplex PCR. The repertoire holds hundreds of thousands of clones, approximately 86% seen once, with 1.5% to 2% in the top ten. This TCR derives from a woman between 50 and 59 years old who had recovered from COVID-19. V is TRBV5-8 and J is TRBJ2-1; the match to TRBD2 covers 11 bases. The sample was PBMCs or T cells enriched from blood (not recorded which). For the CDR3, the DNA is TGTGCCAGCAGCCCCTGGGTAGCGGGAGGGATTGAGCAGTTCTTC. Encoded protein: CASSPWVAGGIEQFF.